Below, one T cell receptor beta chain is given with its context. Its antigen is unknown. Base quality data are lacking; no much larger clone is found one base away. The cohort comprised fewer than 700 healthy bone marrow donors. At the time of sampling, every cohort member was nominally healthy, though immune exposures that went unrecorded were likely present. The donor tested CMV seropositive, placing the donor among the 290 or so seropositive members of the cohort. A peripheral blood sample was collected from each donor, and TCR beta sequencing was performed on peripheral blood mononuclear cells. The Qiagen DNeasy Blood Extraction Kit was used to extract genomic DNA from the blood cell samples. Library creation used the immunoSEQ multiplex PCR assay. For the multiplex PCR, a mixture combining 60 forward primers for TCR Vbeta segments and 13 reverse primers for TCR Jbeta segments was used. Amplification of the CDR3 region of rearranged TCR beta genes was performed with a multiplex PCR assay on genomic DNA. The amplified TCR beta libraries were sequenced on the Illumina HiSeq System as 87-base-pair reads. Processing in the source paper ran as follows. A later analysis counted 65 million to 90 million unique TCR beta chains across the 550 to 800 repertoires, and some 11 million of these chains were shared by at least two donors. A nearest-neighbor algorithm error-corrected the raw reads and collapsed the reads into unique sequences, merging closely related sequences to remove PCR and sequencing errors. CDR3 sequences were aligned to IMGT reference sequences to assign V, D and J gene segments. For a sequence to be retained, a match of at least six nucleotides was required to both a V gene segment and a J gene segment. Rearrangements were called productive when the CDR3 lacked stop codons and stayed in frame with V and J; all others were non-productive. Following IMGT convention, CDR3 was defined as the stretch from the second conserved V-encoded cysteine up to the conserved J-encoded phenylalanine. In an earlier analysis of some 550 of the donors, sequences lacking an unambiguous match to a single V gene segment were excluded. In an earlier analysis of approximately 550 of the donors, V segments were called functional above 56.7% productive rearrangements and were called segregating when the between-donor standard deviation exceeded 5%. A statistical classification framework was built to diagnose cytomegalovirus status from the catalog of TCR beta chain sequences. A later analysis assigned V and J genes by comparing TCR nucleotide sequences with IMGT/GENE-DB human TR gene sequences. The TCRdist pipeline was used in a later analysis to assign CDR3 sequences and most-parsimonious VDJ recombination scenarios. In a later analysis, each TCR beta chain was defined by its CDR3 amino acid sequence together with its V-gene family, and reads without a unique V-gene family were excluded. A later analysis removed 600 or so highly shared, low-generation-probability nucleotide sequences to deal with suspected cross-contamination and a sequencing artifact. In a later analysis, a clonal expansion index was calculated for each public chain from normalized within-repertoire ranks of inferred template counts. In a later analysis, generation probabilities were computed using a VDJ recombination model fitted to out-of-frame rearrangements, and the results were checked against IGoR. In a later analysis, hypergeometric tests were used to score TCR-TCR, TCR-HLA and TCR-CMV co-occurrence, with a repertoire-size bias correction applied to TCR pairs. In a later analysis, false discovery rates were estimated by permuting HLA or CMV assignments 20 times. In a later analysis, co-occurring TCRs were grouped using DBSCAN, and TCRdist sequence similarity was added for clustering within HLA-allele-positive subsets. Repertoires with fewer than 30,000 or more than 120,000 public chains were left out of co-occurrence clustering, as were several repertoires with anomalous nucleotide sharing. Not all clones reach the TCRdb copy of this immuneACCESS table, which keeps in-frame sequences only. Checked studies attribute under half of the gap to unresolved V genes and leave the rest unexplained. V, J and clone size are taken as reported in that table, and D and trimming were inferred from the DNA itself. This sample lists about 210,000 clones; around 86% were detected once. The ten top clones hold more than 8.5% of the sample.

This specimen comes from a study of cytomegalovirus exposure and HLA in healthy donors (dated by TCRdb to 2016 to 2017). Regarding the complete study: An earlier analysis of some 600 of the donors reported 276 Gb of sequence data and 95 million to 140 million unique TCR beta sequences obtained from around 180 million T cells. Around 300 gigabases of sequencing data and some 85 million unique TCR sequences were included in an early release covering about 620 HLA-typed donors. Of the roughly 400 genotyped donors, roughly 76% were placed in the genetic ancestry cluster associated with self-reported Caucasian donors. The study aimed to test whether signatures of past pathogen exposure could be identified by cataloging public T cell receptors. The T cell repertoires of under 750 subjects were profiled by immunosequencing and related to cytomegalovirus serostatus. In addition to the first cohort of approximately 670 subjects, a separate validation cohort of around 110 different subjects was used. To predict cytomegalovirus infection status, the study brought together high-throughput TCR immunosequencing, statistical association of individual TCRs with disease status, and machine learning. A later analysis re-analyzed previously published TCR beta repertoires from 600 to 850 donors and added high-resolution HLA genotyping to study TCR occurrence patterns. Rather than drawing on any new phenotypic data, the later analysis identified candidate immune exposures from TCR beta sequences and the way those sequences occurred across donors. An earlier analysis of around 540 of the donors applied high-throughput TCR beta sequencing to assess whether each TCR beta V gene segment acted as functional or pseudogenic. Donor age, sex, ethnicity and CMV serostatus were compiled together with the repertoire data. Genome-wide SNP genotypes for about 65% of the 666 donors were used in a later genetic analysis, which treated that subset as a discovery cohort. Every discovery cohort repertoire had been produced on one sequencing platform. Both class I and class II loci were covered by HLA typing, at four-digit resolution. The number of typed donors differed by locus: about 620-630 for A, B, C, DRB1 and DQB1; approximately 520 for DQA1; approximately 600 for DPA1; and around 490 for DPB1. Because of strong linkage in the cohort, roughly five DR-DQ haplotypes were treated as single units for association and clustering. On average, around 240,000 unique TCR beta nucleotide sequences were sequenced per donor among a few hundred genotyped donors of the cohort, with roughly 18% of those sequences being non-productive.

The CDR3 numbers 15 residues from cysteine through phenylalanine. Left in the record is the CDR3 DNA by itself, 45 bases read in frame from the first base. V was cut back by 8 bases and J by 8 bases, leaving a gap of 19 bases between them. The germline V gene (reference sequence) gives CDR1 as MNHEY and CDR2 as SMNVEV. Overall study results and their limits: A further reported finding was that TCR beta sequences accurately predicted the HLA-A and HLA-B alleles for most subjects in the first cohort. An earlier analysis of approximately 570 of the donors showed that most TCR beta V segments appeared in productive rearrangements either about 90% or about 30% of the time, which broadly matched IMGT annotations. Correlated functional status among segregating V segments might reflect linkage disequilibrium, but an unknown experimental factor could not be ruled out. Compared with equally common non-associated chains, HLA-associated TCR beta chains in a later analysis were more clonally expanded and had lower generation probabilities. Sequencing depth was assumed to be roughly uniform across donors in the presence/absence analyses, though that assumption may not hold. Because counts were too low, roughly 16 rarely observed V segments, including chromosome 9 orphons, were excluded from the earlier analysis of some 590 of the donors. A later analysis associated about 17,000 TCR beta sequences with specific HLA alleles at a false discovery rate of 0.05. This cohort had only TCR beta chains sequenced, and the lack of alpha or paired-chain data limited which features could be detected. According to a later analysis, parvovirus B19, influenza, CMV and Epstein-Barr virus appeared linked to several top co-occurrence clusters. A total of 150 to 200 TCR beta chains were listed by the study as associated with cytomegalovirus. The classifier was reported to diagnose cytomegalovirus status with high specificity and sensitivity in both the original cohort and the validation cohort. In a later genetic analysis, a missense DCLRE1C variant was associated with V-gene and J-gene trimming of TCR beta chains, and the association was replicated in an independent cohort. When HLA alleles, especially DR and DQ, strongly co-occurred, TCR associations were difficult to assign to individual alleles. Most CMV-associated TCR beta chains appeared to be HLA-restricted in a later analysis, and the HLA associations seemed to be driven largely by CMV exposure. In a later analysis, the rate of TCR association differed among HLA loci, with DRB1 alleles having the most associated TCRs and HLA-C alleles having the fewest. The authors suggested that the approach could potentially be extended to other disease states and immunological phenotypes. According to a later genetic analysis, donors in an Asian-associated ancestry cluster had fewer N-insertions in productive TCRs than the approximately 650-donor mean. A cluster of highly shared sequence variants was judged likely to be a technical artifact of the sequencing pipeline. Immune exposure information for the cohort was limited to CMV serostatus. Because HLA typing was missing for some donors at each locus, association tests included only the typed subset. While some public TCRs were present in many individuals, most TCR sequences turned up only very rarely across donors. A few of the identified cytomegalovirus-associated TCR beta chains were confirmed in vitro to be specific for cytomegalovirus antigens. The 87-base-pair reads could not distinguish some IMGT-functional V segments, including TRBV6-2 and TRBV6-3, so those segments were excluded.

The source is a woman aged 45-65 years in good health and CMV-seropositive. The sequence joins TRBV27 to TRBJ1-6; a weak D assignment points to TRBD1 (6 bases agree). The sample was PBMCs. The DNA sequence reads TGTGCCAGCGCCAAACGGGACAAGTCATATTCACCCCTCCACTTT. Its amino acids are CASAKRDKSYSPLHF.